One TCR beta chain is described in this entry. The data were taken from a study of shared clonotypes between healthy human individuals. The method was immunoSEQ multiplex PCR; TCRdb's version includes in-frame clones alone and lacks a portion of them. Found here are about 1.4 million clones, about 96% of them singletons; the top ten hold more than 0.9%. Germline assignment: CDR1 SGHTA and CDR2 FQGTGA. Losses at the gene ends were 2 bases for V and 0 bases for J; bases not matched to a gene: 7. The CDR3 has 17 amino acids. All of the donors resided in Nashville, Tennessee, and each was a Caucasian adult.

Source material: naive CD4+ T cells sorted from blood. As to subset: CD45RA+ positively selected. The origin of this receptor is a man aged 25 to 40 in good health. The rearrangement uses TRBV7-3 and TRBJ2-1, with 7 positions matching TRBD2. The CDR3 reads CASSLGSLAASYNEQFF. The CDR3 DNA follows: TGTGCCAGCAGCTTAGGTAGCCTAGCGGCCTCCTACAATGAGCAGTTCTTC.